This TCR beta chain was captured by sequencing in a study of T cells expressing NK-cell markers. Study-wide context: Sorted CD3+CD56+NKG2C+, CD3+CD56+NKG2C- and CD3+CD56-NKG2C+ T cells provided the TCR beta repertoires. Seven HCMV-seropositive donors and one seronegative donor made up the eight sequenced donors. Overall study findings and caveats: The leading position in the CD3+CD56-NKG2C+ fraction of a handful of donors also went to these clonotypes.

The V gene's germline CDR1 is MNHEY and CDR2 SMNVEV (reference sequence). The CDR3 is 14 residues long. A remark on this clonotype: Its antigen is undetermined.

Using the 5' RACE reads, TCRdb records one entry per CDR3 protein without DNA. Its clone listing holds under 200,000 distinct CDR3 sequences. Sequenced: blood T cells: a sorted CD56 or NKG2C T cell subset, CD4+ or CD8+ T cells, or bulk PBMC T cells (not recorded which). This receptor was obtained from a woman aged 18-69 years in good health. The chain links TRBV27 to TRBJ2-7. CDR3 sequence reads: CASSLSSAGYEQYF.